Given below is one T cell receptor beta chain in context. Antigen: not known. Time point given: new active TB diagnosis, blood taken before or within 7 days of starting treatment. On average about 100,000 T cells per donor were immunosequenced. This record belongs to a study of T cells in tuberculosis. Study-level results: Smaller distances to GMM-specific TCRs suggested their expansion in active tuberculosis. Active tuberculosis patients had shorter CDR3-alpha; the beta difference was nonsignificant.

The CDR3 consists of 14 residues. The V end lost 5 bases, the J end lost 2 bases, and 10 bases lay between the germline ends. Germline values: CDR1 SGHVS, CDR2 FNYEAQ. Assay used: immunoSEQ multiplex PCR; TCRdb lists only in-frame clones, some missing. The sample consists of roughly 35,000 clones, about 91% of them appearing once. The chain couples TRBV7-6 to TRBJ1-3; D gene ambiguous. The sample was PBMCs, taken at tuberculosis diagnosis. The TCR comes from an adult with tuberculosis. Some clones in this sample may be carry-over from other donors' samples. CDR3 bases: TGTGCCAGCAGCGGTAGTTTCACTGGAAACACCATATATTTT. Residues: CASSGSFTGNTIYF.